This TCR beta chain was identified during a study of T cell changes during pregnancy in multiple sclerosis. The CDR3 has 15 residues. V shed 6 bases and J 0 bases; nucleotides not matched to a gene: 7. Germline CDR1 and CDR2: SEHNR and FQNEAQ (reference sequence). Sequencing used immunoSEQ multiplex PCR; TCRdb keeps in-frame clones, though not all of them. Counted here are about 76,000 clones, about 93% occurring once; the ten biggest clones make up approximately 1.6%. This clone was seen more than once but under ten times. The chain carries TRBV7-9 and TRBJ1-1, with 7 positions matching TRBD1. The receptor was isolated from a female donor in good health, enrolled as a control in a pregnancy study. The sequencing used peripheral blood, collected in the first trimester of pregnancy. Here the CDR3 reads CASRSRTGLNTEAFF. For the CDR3, the DNA is TGTGCCAGCAGGAGTCGGACAGGATTGAACACTGAAGCTTTCTTT.